This TCR beta chain came from a study of early T cells in non-severe SARS-CoV-2 infection. In the study overall: The chains were unpaired, and the sequenced material was bulk RNA from unsorted whole blood. Whole-study results and caveats: A preference for anti-spike CD8 responses marked VDJdb matching, which missed private and CD4 specificities.

Molecules of cDNA were individually given unique molecular identifiers that were attached to them. TCRdb reprocessed the 5' RACE reads with MiXCR, giving one entry per CDR3 protein. The sample holds tens of thousands of distinct CDR3 sequences, roughly 13% seen once. On this clonotype itself: Its target is unknown.

The CDR3 spans 15 residues. CDR1 SGDLS and CDR2 YYNGEE come from the germline V gene. The V end was cut by 2 bases, the J end by 7 bases, with 16 bases between. V gene TRBV9 combines with J gene TRBJ2-1; unclear D gene. Sequencing was performed on whole blood. This receptor was taken from an adult who was a healthcare worker with PCR-confirmed SARS-CoV-2 infection or an uninfected control (not recorded which). CDR3 loop: CASSVALQFRNEQFF. CDR3 nucleotides: TGTGCCAGCAGCGTTGCCCTACAATTCCGGAATGAGCAGTTCTTC.